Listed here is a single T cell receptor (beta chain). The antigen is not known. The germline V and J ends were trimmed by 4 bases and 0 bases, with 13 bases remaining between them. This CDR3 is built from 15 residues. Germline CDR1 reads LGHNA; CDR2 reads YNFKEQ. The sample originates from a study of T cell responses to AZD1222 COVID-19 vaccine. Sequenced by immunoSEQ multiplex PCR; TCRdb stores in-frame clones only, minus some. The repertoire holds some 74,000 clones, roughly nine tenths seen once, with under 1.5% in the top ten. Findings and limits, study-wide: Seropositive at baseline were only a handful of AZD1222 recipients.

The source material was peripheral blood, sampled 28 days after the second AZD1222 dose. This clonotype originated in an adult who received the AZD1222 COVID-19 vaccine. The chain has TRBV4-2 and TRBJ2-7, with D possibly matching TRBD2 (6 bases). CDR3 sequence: CASSPGGASSYEQYF. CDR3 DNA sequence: TGTGCCAGCAGCCCTGGAGGGGCGAGCTCCTACGAGCAGTACTTC.